This TCR beta chain comes out of a study of identical twins. Study-wide results and caveats: Abundant beta clonotypes from cord blood had fewer insertions, unlike memory repertoires, which showed none.

This CDR3 spans 14 amino acids. Germline-derived CDR1 and CDR2 are SNHLY and FYNNEI. V trimming: 2 bases; J trimming: 5 bases; junction bases outside the gene matches: 3. Each cDNA held unique molecular identifiers, and template switching gave it a universal primer site. TCRdb itself ran the 5' RACE reads through MiXCR, one entry per CDR3 protein. The sample contains under 250,000 distinct CDR3 sequences, approximately 11% of which appear only once. This clonotype was observed a few times. Antigen: not known. Each donor was a healthy Caucasian. These data also formed part of another study, on yellow fever vaccine responses in identical twins. That study reports: The authors reported partly convergent, partly personalized vaccine responses in identical twins.

The sequence came from a woman aged 18-29 years in good health. Source material: memory (CD45RO+) T cells sorted from blood. This chain connects TRBV2 to TRBJ2-3; 8 bases are shared with TRBD2. The CDR3 is CASSERLALDTQYF. The CDR3 DNA reads TGTGCCAGCAGTGAAAGACTAGCGCTAGATACGCAGTATTTT.